The table lists the clone carrying this T cell receptor (beta chain) with many counts. What it recognizes is unknown. CDR1 and CDR2 from the germline V gene are SEHNR and FQNEAQ (reference sequence). Deletions cut 7 bases from V and 7 bases from J, with 17 bases between. The CDR3 is 14 amino acids. This record comes from a study of blood T cells in healthy people across ages. General study results and limits: Percentage of naive T cells showed a strong correlation with TCR beta diversity. Possibly confounding the expanded clonotype changes was the fact that donor CMV status was unknown.

The authors ran a second PCR of 7 to 11 cycles using a sample-barcoded 5' primer and a J-beta primer mix. Tags on each cDNA molecule came from a template-switch adaptor with 12 random nucleotides. Each CDR3 protein is one row after TCRdb ran MiXCR on the 5' RACE reads. The data hold about 1,500,000 distinct CDR3 sequences, with under 30% observed a single time. The source is a woman aged 25 to 39 in good health. The sample was blood. The V and J genes are TRBV7-9 and TRBJ2-4, with D tentatively TRBD2 (5 bases). CDR3 loop: CASMTDPGSNIQYF. CDR3 DNA sequence: TGTGCCAGCATGACCGACCCGGGGTCGAACATTCAGTACTTC.